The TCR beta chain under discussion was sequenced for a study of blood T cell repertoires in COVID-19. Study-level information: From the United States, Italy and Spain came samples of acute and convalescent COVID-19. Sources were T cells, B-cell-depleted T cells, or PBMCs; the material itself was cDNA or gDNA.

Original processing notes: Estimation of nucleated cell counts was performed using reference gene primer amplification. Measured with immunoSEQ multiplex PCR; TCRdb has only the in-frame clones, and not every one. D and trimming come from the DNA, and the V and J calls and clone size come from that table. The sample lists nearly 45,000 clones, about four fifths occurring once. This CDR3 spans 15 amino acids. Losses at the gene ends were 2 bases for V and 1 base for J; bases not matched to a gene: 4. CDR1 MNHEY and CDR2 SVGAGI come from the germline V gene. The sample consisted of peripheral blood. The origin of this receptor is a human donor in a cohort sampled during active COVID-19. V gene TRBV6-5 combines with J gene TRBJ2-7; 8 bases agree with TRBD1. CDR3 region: CASSYGGTGSYEQYF. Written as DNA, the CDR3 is TGTGCCAGCAGTTACGGCGGGACAGGATCCTACGAGCAGTACTTC.